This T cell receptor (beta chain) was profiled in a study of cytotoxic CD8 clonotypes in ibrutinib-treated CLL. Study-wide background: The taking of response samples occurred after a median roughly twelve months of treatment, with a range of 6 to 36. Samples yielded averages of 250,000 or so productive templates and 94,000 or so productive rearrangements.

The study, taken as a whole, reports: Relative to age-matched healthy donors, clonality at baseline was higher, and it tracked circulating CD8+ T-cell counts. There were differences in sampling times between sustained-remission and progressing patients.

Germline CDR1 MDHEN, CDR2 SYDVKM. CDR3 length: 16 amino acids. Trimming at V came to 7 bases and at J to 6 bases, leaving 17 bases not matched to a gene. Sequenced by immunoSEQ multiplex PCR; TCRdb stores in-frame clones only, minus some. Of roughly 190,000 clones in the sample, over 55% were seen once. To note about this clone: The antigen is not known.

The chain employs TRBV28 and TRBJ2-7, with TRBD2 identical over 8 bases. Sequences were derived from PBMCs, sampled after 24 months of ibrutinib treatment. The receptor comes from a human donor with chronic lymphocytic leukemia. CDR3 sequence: CASKRSGTSGVSEQYF. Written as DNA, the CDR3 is TGTGCCAGCAAGAGGTCGGGGACTAGTGGAGTTAGCGAGCAGTACTTC.